This entry concerns a single T cell receptor beta chain. The sample comes from a study of shared clonotypes between healthy human individuals. For the study at large: The donor pool was made up of two women and three men aged 18 to 49. Three CD4 naive, three CD4 memory, two CD8 naive and one CD8 memory plate were used per donor.

The CDR3 has 15 amino acids. Trimming pared 4 bases from V and 0 bases from J, leaving 14 bases between. Germline V gives CDR1 SGHRS, CDR2 YFSETQ. Sorted subsets were amplified in replicate PCRs using around 220 ng DNA, 30,000 to 35,000 T cell genomes. Using immunoSEQ multiplex PCR, the repertoire was profiled, and TCRdb retains in-frame clones only, with some absent. The data hold about 700,000 clones, with approximately 79% observed a single time. The source is a young woman in good health. The sample comprised memory CD4+ T cells sorted from blood. Subset meaning: CD45RA-negative fraction. The chain joins TRBV5-1 to TRBJ2-7, with D uncertain. CDR3 sequence (DNA): TGCGCCAGCAGCCGCCAGGACGGTGGCTCCTACGAGCAGTACTTC. This sequence encodes CASSRQDGGSYEQYF. The full variable domain, its missing parts supplied by reference TRBV5-1 and TRBJ2-7, is KAGVTQTPRYLIKTRGQQVTLSCSPISGHRSVSWYQQTPGQGLQFLFEYFSETQRNKGNFPGRFSGRQFSNSRSEMNVSTLELGDSALYLCASSRQDGGSYEQYFGPGTRLTVT.